This T cell receptor (beta chain) was sequenced during a study of CD8 T cells in Susac syndrome (dated by TCRdb to between 2018 and 2021). Background on the whole study: The study used repertoire sequencing to test whether antigen drove CD8+ T cell activation and differentiation in Susac syndrome.

Peripheral blood CD8+ and CD4+ T cells from healthy donors, Susac syndrome patients and multiple sclerosis patients were profiled by high-throughput TCR beta sequencing. Healthy donors were included as age- and sex-matched controls. Bulk CD8+ and CD4+ T cells were purified magnetically by negative isolation, whereas CD8+ TEMRA cells were enriched by FACS. Blood was drawn into EDTA tubes, processed within 24 hours, and PBMCs were isolated by density gradient centrifugation. PBMCs intended for TCR sequencing were frozen in liquid nitrogen and were later thawed in a 37 degrees C water bath. The sorted or isolated CD4+, CD8+ and CD8+ TEMRA cells had a purity of 90% or higher. What the study reported, not specific to this receptor: The number of individuals in the TCR sequencing and HLA analysis was acknowledged as relatively small.

The CDR3 goes from the cysteine to the phenylalanine over 13 residues. Only the CDR3 region is kept as DNA, spanning 39 bases read in frame from base 1. The germline V gene gives CDR1 as SGDLS and CDR2 as YYNGEE. Between the V and J ends, shortened by 0 bases and 3 bases respectively, the junction contains 6 bases. Concerning this clonotype itself: Its antigen is still unknown. No much larger clone exists at a distance of one base, and base qualities are not known.

RNA was extracted using the RNeasy kit, and roughly 0.45 to 1 ug of the RNA was reverse transcribed with random hexamers. TCR beta CDR3 regions were amplified with the immunoSEQ multiplex PCR assay covering 54 Vbeta and 13 Jbeta segments. To correct PCR amplification bias, a synthetic template baseline was used for both primer optimization and computational correction. As for the original processing: Reads were annotated to V, D and J genes according to IMGT and were analyzed with immunoSEQ Analyzer, with only productive sequences retained. Clonality was computed as one minus Shannon entropy normalized by log2 of the number of productive unique sequences. Public and private clones were assessed among the 100 most prevalent clones of each patient and control. Clones were defined as Susac-specific when absent from the healthy and MS cohorts, from some 1,100 published viral clones and from other ImmuneACCESS disease sequences. TCRdb redid the processing of the public reads, applying fastp at Q25 and MiXCR, and retained in-frame beta chains. CDR3 protein sequences are deduplicated, and each keeps its most common genes and DNA. The V and J calls and clone size come from TCRdb's table, not from the authors' own analysis. The sample table records 180,000 or so distinct CDR3 sequences; just under 95% of these occur just once. The ten most abundant clones make up 0.11% to 0.15% of the sample.

The sequenced sample was CD4+ T cells from PBMCs. The clonotype was recovered from a human donor in good health. Recombination connected TRBV9 to TRBJ1-2; the D segment cannot be called with confidence. The DNA sequence follows: TGTGCCAGCAGCGTAGCGGCGGACTATGGCTACACCTTC. It specifies CASSVAADYGYTF.